This T cell receptor beta chain was identified during a study of resident and recirculating memory T cells in vitiligo. The CDR3 extends over 16 amino acids. Germline CDR1 and CDR2: SEHNR and FQNEAQ (reference sequence). V was clipped by 2 bases and J by 3 bases, with 14 bases between them. Produced via immunoSEQ multiplex PCR; TCRdb's table is partial and in-frame only. Found here are 55,000 to 75,000 clones, 90% to 95% of them singletons; the top ten hold about 4.9%. This clonotype was obtained from a male donor with vitiligo. The chain combines TRBV7-9 with TRBJ2-1; D uncertain. The sample comprised blood. The CDR3 coding sequence is TGTGCCAGCAGCTTAACGTTTGGTATCGGCTACAATGAGCAGTTCTTC. Translation gives CASSLTFGIGYNEQFF. Based on the CDR3 plus reference TRBV7-9 and TRBJ2-1, the full variable domain is DTGVSQNPRHKITKRGQNVTFRCDPISEHNRLYWYRQTLGQGPEFLTYFQNEAQLEKSRLLSDRFSAERPKGSFSTLEIQRTEQGDSAMYLCASSLTFGIGYNEQFFGPGTRLTVL.